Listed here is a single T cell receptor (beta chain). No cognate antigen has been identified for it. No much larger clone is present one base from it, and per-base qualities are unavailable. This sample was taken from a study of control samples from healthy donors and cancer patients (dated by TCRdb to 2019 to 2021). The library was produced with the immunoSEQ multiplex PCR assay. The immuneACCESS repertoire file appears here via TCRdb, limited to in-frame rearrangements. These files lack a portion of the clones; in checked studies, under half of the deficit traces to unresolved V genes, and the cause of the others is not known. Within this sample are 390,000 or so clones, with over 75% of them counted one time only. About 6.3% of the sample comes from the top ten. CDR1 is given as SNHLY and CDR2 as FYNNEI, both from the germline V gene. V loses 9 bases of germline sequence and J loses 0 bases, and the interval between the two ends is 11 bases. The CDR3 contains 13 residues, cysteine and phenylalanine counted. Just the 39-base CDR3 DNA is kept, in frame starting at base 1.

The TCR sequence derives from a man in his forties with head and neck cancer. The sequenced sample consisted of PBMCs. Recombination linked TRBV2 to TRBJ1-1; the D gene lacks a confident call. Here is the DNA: TGTGCCAGGGTGCGGGGAGTGAACACTGAAGCTTTCTTT. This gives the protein CARVRGVNTEAFF.